These 27 T cell receptor beta chains originate from one sample sequenced in a study of cytomegalovirus exposure and HLA in healthy donors. The primer mix had 60 Vbeta and 13 Jbeta primers. The protocol was immunoSEQ multiplex PCR, while the TCRdb copy is restricted to in-frame clones and leaves out a portion. Among 140,000 or so clones listed, 80% to 85% were seen once. Material: PBMCs. These receptors originate from a boy aged 2-9 years in good health and CMV-seronegative.

This chain connects TRBV19 to TRBJ1-6; D is unresolved. The germline V gene encodes CDR1 LNHDA and CDR2 SQIVND (reference sequence). There are 18 residues in the CDR3. Between the trimmed V and J ends, which lost 1 base and 10 bases, there was a span of 23 bases. The CDR3 is CASSIAGGHLDKRSPLHF. CDR3 coding DNA: TGTGCCAGTAGTATAGCTGGTGGGCACTTAGACAAACGATCACCCCTCCACTTT.

The rearrangement links TRBV2 to TRBJ1-2, with a tentative D call TRBD1 (6 bases). The germline V gene has CDR1 SNHLY and CDR2 FYNNEI. CDR3 length: 12 amino acids. The germline V and J ends were trimmed by 6 bases and 5 bases, with 10 bases remaining between them. The CDR3 is CASRRGQYGYTF. CDR3 sequence (DNA): TGTGCCAGCAGGCGGGGGCAGTATGGCTACACCTTC.

This rearrangement joins TRBV11-1 to TRBJ2-1; TRBD2 agrees at 14 bases. CDR1 is SGHAT and CDR2 is FQDESV in the germline V gene (reference sequence). Unmatched junction bases numbered 5, after V lost 5 bases and J lost 8 bases. CDR3 length: 15 amino acids. In DNA form, the CDR3 reads TGTGCCAGCAGCCGAACGGGACTAGCGGGAGATGAGCAGTTCTTC. This gives the protein CASSRTGLAGDEQFF.

The chain is built from TRBV5-4 and TRBJ2-5; 8 nucleotides match TRBD2. The CDR3 contains 15 residues. The V gene end was trimmed by 3 bases and the J gene end by 1 base; junction bases not matched to a gene: 5. Germline loops: CDR1 SGHNT, CDR2 YYREEE (reference sequence). CDR3 bases: TGTGCCAGCAGCTCTCATACTAGCGGCCAAGAGACCCAGTACTTC. It encodes CASSSHTSGQETQYF.

Remarks on this clone: Other nucleotide sequences in the sample specify the same CDR3. The chain couples TRBV19 to TRBJ1-5; the D gene is possibly TRBD1 (5 bases). V was cut by 4 bases and J by 2 bases, with 12 bases left in between. The CDR3 covers 15 residues. CDR1 is LNHDA and CDR2 is SQIVND in the germline V gene (reference sequence). DNA of the CDR3: TGTGCCAGTAGTACCGGGGGTGGGGGCAATCAGCCCCAGCATTTT. Translated, it gives CASSTGGGGNQPQHF.

The chain uses TRBV2 and TRBJ1-4; 7 bases map to TRBD1. Losses at the gene ends were 9 bases for V and 4 bases for J; bases not matched to a gene: 11. This CDR3 spans 15 amino acids. Germline V lookup: CDR1 SNHLY, CDR2 FYNNEI. The CDR3 nucleotides are TGTGCCAGTAGAAAAGGGACAGCTCTTAATGAAAAACTGTTTTTT. As protein: CASRKGTALNEKLFF. The full variable domain, rest sourced from reference TRBV2 and TRBJ1-4, is EPEVTQTPSHQVTQMGQEVILRCVPISNHLYFYWYRQILGQKVEFLVSFYNNEISEKSEIFDDQFSVERPDGSNFTLKIRSTKLEDSAMYFCASRKGTALNEKLFFGSGTQLSVL.

The chain has TRBV19 and TRBJ2-7; a weak D match, TRBD1 (6 bases). V was shortened by 1 base and J by 4 bases, with 11 bases between the two germline ends. CDR1 and CDR2 (germline): LNHDA, SQIVND (reference sequence). The CDR3 contains 14 residues. CDR3 sequence (DNA): TGTGCCAGTAGTATAGGGGCCAGGGGTTACGAGCAGTACTTC. This sequence encodes CASSIGARGYEQYF. Complete variable domain (other parts from reference TRBV19 and TRBJ2-7): DGGITQSPKYLFRKEGQNVTLSCEQNLNHDAMYWYRQDPGQGLRLIYYSQIVNDFQKGDIAEGYSVSREKKESFPLTVTSAQKNPTAFYLCASSIGARGYEQYFGPGTRLTVT.

This chain uses TRBV4-3 with TRBJ2-5; weak D call: TRBD2 (5 bases). Germline V gives CDR1 LGHNA, CDR2 YSLEER. The V gene lost 0 bases and the J gene lost 4 bases, with 21 bases spanning the gap. The CDR3 extends over 18 amino acids. CDR3 residues: CASSQEVSGAAWGETQYF. The CDR3 nucleotides are TGCGCCAGCAGCCAAGAAGTAAGCGGAGCCGCCTGGGGAGAGACCCAGTACTTC.

V gene TRBV4-2 combines with J gene TRBJ1-2, with D maybe TRBD1 (5 bases). Germline assignment: CDR1 LGHNA and CDR2 YNFKEQ. V dropped 0 bases and J dropped 3 bases, with 14 bases sitting between them. CDR3 size: 16 residues. Here the CDR3 DNA reads TGTGCCAGCAGCCAAGATTCGGGGGTAGTTGACTATGGCTACACCTTC. Residues: CASSQDSGVVDYGYTF.

J is TRBJ2-3 and V is TRBV5-1; D is undetermined. V dropped 1 base and J dropped 4 bases, with 7 bases sitting between them. Germline values: CDR1 SGHRS, CDR2 YFSETQ. The CDR3 contains 13 residues. The CDR3 here is CASSLYKADTQYF. In DNA, the CDR3 is TGCGCCAGCAGCTTGTACAAAGCAGATACGCAGTATTTT.

The chain links TRBV5-1 to TRBJ2-1; TRBD2 matches at 15 bases. The CDR3 totals 16 residues. The junction had 5 bases not matched to a gene; V was cut back by 0 bases and J by 10 bases. Germline CDR1 and CDR2: SGHRS and YFSETQ. CDR3: CASSLEGLAGGGEQFF. DNA of the CDR3: TGCGCCAGCAGCTTGGAGGGACTAGCGGGAGGTGGGGAGCAGTTCTTC. The full variable domain, with the rest looked up from reference TRBV5-1 and TRBJ2-1, is KAGVTQTPRYLIKTRGQQVTLSCSPISGHRSVSWYQQTPGQGLQFLFEYFSETQRNKGNFPGRFSGRQFSNSRSEMNVSTLELGDSALYLCASSLEGLAGGGEQFFGPGTRLTVL.

The chain has TRBV9 and TRBJ1-2, with D hard to call. With 0 bases removed from V and 8 bases from J, the gap between germline ends came to 17 bases. This CDR3 has 15 residues. Germline values: CDR1 SGDLS, CDR2 YYNGEE. CDR3 sequence reads: CASSVEVGGRSGYTF. The CDR3 DNA is TGTGCCAGCAGCGTAGAAGTAGGAGGGCGGAGCGGCTACACCTTC.

The rearrangement joins TRBV25-1 to TRBJ1-4; D is perhaps TRBD1 (5 bases). V lost 6 bases and J lost 7, with 9 bases in between. This CDR3 is built from 12 residues. Germline lookup yields CDR1 MGHDK and CDR2 SYGVNS. The CDR3 sequence is CASRGQGEKLFF. The CDR3 DNA sequence: TGTGCCAGCAGGGGGCAGGGTGAAAAACTGTTTTTT.

The chain couples TRBV19 to TRBJ1-2; tentative D call: TRBD1 (5 bases). The CDR3 consists of 13 residues. The germline V gene encodes CDR1 LNHDA and CDR2 SQIVND (reference sequence). With 7 bases removed from V and 2 bases from J, the gap between germline ends came to 11 bases. CDR3 nucleotides: TGTGCCAGTAATCGTGGGGGGAACTATGGCTACACCTTC. Protein product: CASNRGGNYGYTF.

Only one count was recorded for this clone. The V call is TRBV5-6, the J call TRBJ2-5; possible D gene TRBD1, 6 bases. CDR1 and CDR2 (germline): SGHDT, YYEEEE. The CDR3 totals 13 residues. V lost 3 bases and J lost 4, with 10 bases in between. CDR3 residues: CASSSQGLETQYF. The DNA for the CDR3 is TGTGCCAGCAGCTCCCAGGGGCTAGAGACCCAGTACTTC.

V gene TRBV27 combines with J gene TRBJ1-1, with D maybe TRBD1 (5 bases). The V gene lost 4 bases and the J gene lost 2 bases, with 17 bases spanning the gap. The CDR3 contains 16 residues. The germline gives CDR1 MNHEY, CDR2 SMNVEV (reference sequence). Written as DNA, the CDR3 is TGTGCCAGCAGTTCGCTAAGGGGACTCTCAAACACTGAAGCTTTCTTT. This codes for CASSSLRGLSNTEAFF.

The chain has TRBV19 and TRBJ2-7, with 9 bases lining up with TRBD1. The germline V gene has CDR1 LNHDA and CDR2 SQIVND (reference sequence). There are 16 residues in the CDR3. The junction had 12 bases not matched to a gene; V was cut back by 4 bases and J by 5 bases. The CDR3 sequence is CASSRRSGTGSDEQYF. The DNA of the CDR3 is TGTGCCAGTAGTAGGCGTTCCGGGACAGGGAGCGACGAGCAGTACTTC.

This clone was picked up one time. The chain joins TRBV10-3 to TRBJ2-7, with 10 bases that match TRBD1. V was clipped by 6 bases and J by 2 bases; unmatched bases: 4. CDR1 and CDR2 (germline): ENHRY, SYGVKD. This CDR3 comprises 14 residues. The CDR3 protein is CAISDRGQAYEQYF. The DNA for the CDR3 is TGTGCCATCAGCGACAGGGGGCAGGCCTACGAGCAGTACTTC.

The chain recombines TRBV6-6 with TRBJ2-1; 10 bases map to TRBD2. The V segment lost 9 bases and the J segment 9 bases; nucleotides outside the gene matches: 17. Germline CDR1 is MNHNY and CDR2 is SVGAGI (reference sequence). This CDR3 has 16 amino acids. This chain's CDR3 is CASHRLAGEKFGEQFF. Written as DNA, the CDR3 is TGTGCCAGTCATCGCCTAGCGGGAGAAAAATTTGGTGAGCAGTTCTTC.

V usage is TRBV2 and J usage is TRBJ1-5; perhaps TRBD1 as D (6 bases). Trimming shortened V by 11 bases and J by 1 base, and 12 bases separated the two germline ends. The germline gives CDR1 SNHLY, CDR2 FYNNEI. The CDR3 loop spans 13 amino acids. The DNA of the CDR3 is TGTGCCGCGCGGGGGCAGAGCAATCAGCCCCAGCATTTT. Protein: CAARGQSNQPQHF.

V gene TRBV6-6 combines with J gene TRBJ2-7, with D unclear. Germline V gives CDR1 MNHNY, CDR2 SVGAGI (reference sequence). V lost 3 bases, J lost 0 bases, and 15 bases lay in between. The CDR3 extends over 16 amino acids. The CDR3 protein is CASSYLVGASSYEQYF. DNA for the CDR3: TGTGCCAGCAGTTATCTAGTCGGCGCCTCCTCCTACGAGCAGTACTTC.

A single count supports this clone. The rearrangement uses TRBV5-6 and TRBJ1-4; perhaps TRBD1 as D (5 bases). CDR1 is SGHDT and CDR2 is YYEEEE in the germline V gene. The CDR3 spans 16 residues. V lost 2 bases and J lost 5, with 16 bases in between. The CDR3 here is CASSFFGVGANEKLFF. CDR3 bases: TGTGCCAGCAGCTTTTTTGGGGTAGGGGCCAATGAAAAACTGTTTTTT.

This chain uses TRBV28 with TRBJ1-5; D may be TRBD1 (5 bases). Germline V gene data show CDR1 as MDHEN and CDR2 as SYDVKM. The CDR3 has 15 amino acids. The V end lost 6 bases, the J end lost 5 bases, and 17 bases lay between the germline ends. Here the CDR3 DNA reads TGTGCCAGCAGACCAATCAGGGCGTTGGATCAGCCCCAGCATTTT. This sequence encodes CASRPIRALDQPQHF. The whole variable domain, remainder taken from reference TRBV28 and TRBJ1-5, is DVKVTQSSRYLVKRTGEKVFLECVQDMDHENMFWYRQDPGLGLRLIYFSYDVKMKEKGDIPEGYSVSREKKERFSLILESASTNQTSMYLCASRPIRALDQPQHFGDGTRLSIL.

The chain has TRBV14 and TRBJ2-2; D gene uncertain. Germline V gives CDR1 SGHDN, CDR2 FVKESK. CDR3 length equals 15 residues. The germline V and J ends were trimmed by 6 bases and 4 bases, with 15 bases remaining between them. In nucleotides, the CDR3 is TGTGCCAGCAGTCGTTCCTTGCGCGGCACCGGGGAGCTGTTTTTT. Protein: CASSRSLRGTGELFF.

V and J are TRBV5-1 and TRBJ1-1; TRBD1 matches 8 bases. The CDR3 covers 16 residues. Germline CDR1 reads SGHRS; CDR2 reads YFSETQ. V lost 0 bases to trimming and J lost 4 bases; unmatched junction nucleotides: 8. The CDR3 region has the DNA TGCGCCAGCAGCTTGGGGCCAGGGGGCGAAGGCACTGAAGCTTTCTTT. Translating gives CASSLGPGGEGTEAFF.

The chain employs TRBV18 and TRBJ2-3; D uncertain. The CDR3 is 14 residues long. Germline V gene sequence: CDR1 KGHSH, CDR2 LQKENI. V lost 2 bases and J lost 4, with 10 bases in between. CDR3 sequence reads: CASSPAAHSDTQYF. CDR3 nucleotides: TGTGCCAGCTCACCAGCGGCCCACTCAGATACGCAGTATTTT.

The genes are TRBV30 and TRBJ1-1; perhaps TRBD1 as D (5 bases). The CDR3 totals 13 residues. The germline V gene has CDR1 GTSNPN and CDR2 SVGIG (reference sequence). Trimming took off 8 bases at V and 1 base at J, with 14 bases between the two ends. The CDR3 sequence: CAGLGLPNTEAFF. The CDR3 DNA follows: TGTGCCGGCTTGGGACTGCCGAACACTGAAGCTTTCTTT. The full variable domain, with the rest looked up from reference TRBV30 and TRBJ1-1, is SQTIHQWPATLVQPVGSPLSLECTVEGTSNPNLYWYRQAAGRGLQLLFYSVGIGQISSEVPQNLSASRPQDRQFILSSKKLLLSDSGFYLCAGLGLPNTEAFFGQGTRLTVV.